This entry lists 17 T cell receptor beta chains sequenced from one sample in a study of cytomegalovirus exposure and HLA in healthy donors. Both 60 Vbeta primers and 13 Jbeta primers went into the PCR. The table came from immunoSEQ multiplex PCR; TCRdb's copy has only in-frame clones and leaves some out. The sample holds 150,000 to 200,000 clones; around four fifths are singletons and the top ten take approximately 1.5%. The sequencing input was PBMCs. The origin of the receptors is a woman in her twenties or thirties in good health and CMV-seronegative.

The chain is built from TRBV5-5 and TRBJ1-2; D not certain. The CDR3 is 15 amino acids. With 4 bases removed from V and 5 bases from J, the gap between germline ends came to 18 bases. The V gene's germline CDR1 is SGHKS and CDR2 YYEKEE (reference sequence). CDR3 sequence: CASSPTEGVKYGYTF. The CDR3 bases are TGTGCCAGCAGCCCCACCGAGGGAGTCAAGTATGGCTACACCTTC.

The genes are TRBV10-3 and TRBJ2-7; D might be TRBD2 (6 bases). The ends were cut back, 0 bases at V and 6 bases at J, with 9 bases in the middle. Germline lookup yields CDR1 ENHRY and CDR2 SYGVKD. This CDR3 has 13 residues. The DNA of the CDR3 is TGTGCCATCAGTGAGTCGTTGGGAGGCGAGCAGTACTTC. Translating it yields CAISESLGGEQYF.

This chain links TRBV27 with TRBJ1-4; 8 bases line up with TRBD1. V lost 5 bases to trimming and J lost 3 bases; unmatched junction nucleotides: 2. Germline assignment: CDR1 MNHEY and CDR2 SMNVEV (reference sequence). The CDR3 has 14 residues. This chain's CDR3 is CASSQGAANEKLFF. DNA of the CDR3: TGTGCCAGCAGTCAGGGGGCGGCTAATGAAAAACTGTTTTTT.

This sequence joins TRBV10-3 and TRBJ2-1; 8 bases match TRBD1. The CDR3 runs 15 residues. V shed 4 bases and J 6 bases; nucleotides not matched to a gene: 8. From germline, CDR1 is ENHRY and CDR2 SYGVKD. CDR3 sequence (DNA): TGTGCCATCAGTGTCGCAGGGGGCTCTGGCAATGAGCAGTTCTTC. Protein: CAISVAGGSGNEQFF.

The chain combines TRBV25-1 with TRBJ2-3, with no clear D. The CDR3 consists of 14 residues. Trimming left V 1 base short and J 2 bases short, with 7 bases between. CDR1 and CDR2 (germline): MGHDK, SYGVNS. CDR3 sequence: CASSEFSFTDTQYF. As DNA, the CDR3 is TGTGCCAGCAGTGAATTTAGCTTCACAGATACGCAGTATTTT.

This rearrangement joins TRBV7-9 to TRBJ1-5; no reliable D call. Germline V lookup: CDR1 SEHNR, CDR2 FQNEAQ (reference sequence). V shed 7 bases and J shed 0 bases, with 10 bases lying between them. The CDR3 runs to 14 residues. CDR3 nucleotide sequence: TGTGCCAGCACCAGACTTAATAGCAATCAGCCCCAGCATTTT. It codes for CASTRLNSNQPQHF.

The rearrangement links TRBV13 to TRBJ2-5, with D perhaps TRBD1 (6 bases). This CDR3 spans 14 amino acids. From germline, CDR1 is PRHDT and CDR2 FYEKMQ (reference sequence). V lost 5 bases, J lost 4 bases, and 14 bases lay in between. This CDR3 is CASSGTSLGETQYF. The CDR3 bases are TGTGCCAGCAGCGGGACATCCTTAGGAGAGACCCAGTACTTC.

The CDR3 nucleotides read TGTGCCAGCAGTTCTAGCCTTCAGTGGGGTGGCTACACCTTC. As protein: CASSSSLQWGGYTF. The rearrangement links TRBV6-1 to TRBJ1-2, with no clear D. The V end was cut by 5 bases, the J end by 7 bases, with 17 bases between. Per germline, CDR1 MNHNS and CDR2 SASEGT. The CDR3 covers 14 residues.

The table lists this clone with a few counts. The genes are TRBV29-1 and TRBJ2-1; 8 bases agree with TRBD2. Looked up from germline, CDR1 is SQVTM and CDR2 is ANQGSEA. The CDR3 is 15 amino acids. After removal of 5 bases from V and 0 bases from J, the junction contained 6 bases not matched to a gene. The DNA of the CDR3 is TGCAGCGTTCTGAGCGGGGGAAGCTCCTACAATGAGCAGTTCTTC. Protein sequence: CSVLSGGSSYNEQFF.

The chain uses TRBV5-1 and TRBJ2-5; D unclear. Germline V lookup: CDR1 SGHRS, CDR2 YFSETQ. Trimming left V 0 bases short and J 5 bases short, with 14 bases between. The CDR3 consists of 15 residues. The CDR3 sequence: CASSLGEASRETQYF. CDR3 sequence (DNA): TGCGCCAGCAGCTTGGGTGAAGCGAGTAGGGAGACCCAGTACTTC.

The chain couples TRBV14 to TRBJ2-3; 8 nucleotides match TRBD2. Germline values: CDR1 SGHDN, CDR2 FVKESK. There are 15 residues in the CDR3. The ends lost 4 bases at V and 5 bases at J; junction bases unmatched: 8. Here the CDR3 reads CASSPRWSGGDTQYF. CDR3 nucleotides: TGTGCCAGCAGCCCCCGATGGAGCGGGGGAGATACGCAGTATTTT.

The chain couples TRBV5-8 to TRBJ2-1; 7 bases are a match to TRBD1. Germline loops: CDR1 SGHTS, CDR2 YDEGEE. V gave up 2 bases and J gave up 9 bases; unmatched junction bases: 5. This CDR3 spans 13 amino acids. The CDR3 sequence is CASSLDREGEQFF. In nucleotides, the CDR3 is TGTGCCAGCAGCTTAGACAGGGAAGGTGAGCAGTTCTTC.

The rearrangement uses TRBV5-8 and TRBJ2-1, with D perhaps TRBD2 (7 bases). The CDR3 runs 15 residues. Between the trimmed V and J ends, which lost 0 bases and 3 bases, there was a span of 10 bases. Germline values: CDR1 SGHTS, CDR2 YDEGEE. In nucleotides, the CDR3 is TGTGCCAGCAGCTTGGGGGGGGGCGACTACAATGAGCAGTTCTTC. This gives the protein CASSLGGGDYNEQFF.

V gene TRBV28 combines with J gene TRBJ1-2; D is uncertain. V was shortened by 7 bases and J by 0 bases, with 6 bases between the two germline ends. The CDR3 has 12 amino acids. Germline V gene lookup returns CDR1 MDHEN and CDR2 SYDVKM. DNA for the CDR3: TGTGCCAGCATAGCGGCTAACTATGGCTACACCTTC. Amino acid sequence: CASIAANYGYTF.

A few counts support this clone. The chain carries TRBV2 and TRBJ2-1; TRBD1 might be the D (5 bases). The germline V and J ends were trimmed by 4 bases and 4 bases, with 14 bases remaining between them. Germline assignment: CDR1 SNHLY and CDR2 FYNNEI. CDR3 length: 15 residues. The CDR3: CASSGETASYNEQFF. CDR3 in DNA: TGTGCCAGCAGTGGTGAGACAGCGAGTTACAATGAGCAGTTCTTC.

V usage is TRBV6-5 and J usage is TRBJ2-5; TRBD2 aligns across 10 bases. The end of the DNA fits TRBJ2-7 better, so the J call may be wrong. The V gene's germline CDR1 is MNHEY and CDR2 SVGAGI. The CDR3 spans 14 residues. Written as DNA, the CDR3 is TGTGCCAGCACCATCGGTAGCGGGGGGTACGAGCAGTACTTC. Translated: CASTIGSGGYEQYF.

The DNA of the CDR3 is TGTGCCAGCAGCCAACTGGAGGGGCTAGGGGGCTACACCTTC. The encoded protein is CASSQLEGLGGYTF. J is TRBJ1-2 and V is TRBV14; tentatively, D is TRBD1 (5 bases). The CDR3 has 14 residues. V was pared by 2 bases and J by 8 bases, with 15 bases between. In germline, CDR1 is SGHDN, CDR2 FVKESK.